These T cell receptor beta chains were read from a single sample in a study of blood T cells in healthy people across ages. Using its own MiXCR run on the 5' RACE reads, TCRdb lists one record per CDR3 protein. The sample carries over 1,500,000 distinct CDR3 sequences, around 50% recorded once. Sequencing input: blood. The receptors come from a woman in her thirties or forties in good health. Both conserved end residues are part of each CDR3. A D gene is named only where the DNA matches it firmly. Clone size is stated in some rows and not others, as once, few, many or a class when expanded.

TRBV20-1	NA	few	TRBJ2-3	CSAPVRNTQYF	TGCAGTGCGCCAGTAAGGAATACGCAGTATTTT
TRBV25-1	NA	few	TRBJ2-1	CASSEYGGKTLNEQFF	TGTGCCAGCAGTGAATACGGGGGCAAAACACTAAATGAGCAGTTCTTC
TRBV6-2/TRBV6-3	NA	few	TRBJ2-7	CASSRRGAMVHEQYF	TGTGCCAGCAGCCGCCGGGGGGCGATGGTCCACGAGCAGTACTTC
TRBV6-2/TRBV6-3	TRBD2	NA	TRBJ2-4	CASSYSPAGGEIAKNIQYF	TGTGCCAGCAGTTACTCGCCAGCGGGGGGCGAAATAGCCAAAAACATTCAGTACTTC
TRBV27	NA	NA	TRBJ2-7	CASSLSVGAYEQYF	TGTGCCAGCAGTTTATCGGTTGGGGCCTACGAGCAGTACTTC
TRBV2	NA	NA	TRBJ2-7	CASSMQGGTDYEQYF	TGTGCCAGCAGTATGCAGGGGGGGACAGATTACGAGCAGTACTTC
TRBV29-1	NA	NA	TRBJ2-5	CSGGYQETQYF	TGCAGCGGGGGGTACCAAGAGACCCAGTACTTC
TRBV16	NA	NA	TRBJ1-5	CASSQFQGGNQPQHF	TGTGCCAGCAGCCAATTCCAGGGAGGCAATCAGCCCCAGCATTTT
TRBV20-1	NA	NA	TRBJ1-1	CSWRRMNTEAFF	TGCAGTTGGAGGAGAATGAACACTGAAGCTTTCTTT
TRBV7-9	NA	NA	TRBJ2-1	CASSASRGYEQFF	TGTGCCAGCAGCGCTAGTCGGGGTTATGAGCAGTTCTTC